Sequencing of this T cell receptor (beta chain) was carried out in a study of blood T cell repertoires in COVID-19. About the study: T cells, B-cell-depleted T cells, or PBMCs provided the cDNA or gDNA that served as material.

Trimming shortened V by 2 bases and J by 0 bases, and 11 bases separated the two germline ends. Per germline, CDR1 MDHEN and CDR2 SYDVKM. This CDR3 region has 16 residues. Sequenced by immunoSEQ multiplex PCR; TCRdb stores in-frame clones only, minus some. Of tens of thousands of clones in the sample, 84% were seen once. The sequenced sample consisted of peripheral blood. This receptor was taken from a man aged 55 to 70 with acute or convalescent COVID-19. The rearrangement links TRBV28 to TRBJ1-5; D unresolved. The DNA for the CDR3 is TGTGCCAGCAGTTTAGGGCCATTATATAGCAATCAGCCCCAGCATTTT. Encoded protein: CASSLGPLYSNQPQHF.